The clone carrying this TCR beta chain appeared a few times. Its antigen is not identified. This entry is derived from a study of OX40 agonist ivuxolimab in advanced cancers. Across the whole study: Ivuxolimab, which is an agonistic anti-OX40 (CD134) antibody, was administered to the patients. A partial response was reached by three patients: one with hepatocellular carcinoma and two with cutaneous melanoma. Findings of the study overall: Fewer expanded clones were found on average in CD4+ than in CD8+ T cells. Partial responders dosed at 0.1-3.0 mg/kg displayed clonal expansion ranking among the lowest.

Generated by immunoSEQ multiplex PCR, the TCRdb table keeps only in-frame clones and is missing some. The sample consists of about 56,000 clones, more than 80% of them appearing once. The CDR3 sequence is 13 residues long. CDR1 GTSNPN and CDR2 SVGIG come from the germline V gene (reference sequence). Trimming shortened V by 5 bases and J by 6 bases, and 16 bases separated the two germline ends. Sequencing used CD4+ or CD8+ T cells sorted from blood, obtained in a trial of the OX40 agonist ivuxolimab. This TCR was recovered from an adult with an advanced solid tumor such as melanoma, head and neck, liver or kidney cancer. The gene calls are TRBV30 and TRBJ2-5; D possibly corresponds to TRBD1 (6 bases). In DNA form, the CDR3 reads TGTGCCTGGGACACAGGGATGGCAAAGACCCAGTACTTC. Translating gives CAWDTGMAKTQYF.